This TCR beta chain was identified during a study of blood T cell repertoires in COVID-19 (dated by TCRdb to about 2020). For the wider study: Samples from collaborators originated in the United States, Italy and Spain and spanned both the acute and convalescent phases of COVID-19. Nearly every sample came with metadata listing a de-identified subject ID, COVID-19 status, age in years and sex. Samples came from the ongoing ImmuneRACE study (first 160 participants) plus 1,254 subjects from 6 global collaborators. The dataset comprised deeply sampled blood TCRbeta repertoires from subjects exposed to, actively infected with, or recovered from COVID-19. Where available, HLA class I and class II types were obtained from metadata supplied by the sample provider rather than from assay-based typing. The prospective study material was composed of cDNA or gDNA derived from T cells, B-cell-depleted T cells, or PBMCs. The repertoires were made available in a free public database intended to serve as a resource for research on the immune response to SARS-CoV-2. General conclusions and limits of the study: Clinical and demographic metadata were provided uncurated, with the amount varying by source and participant.

Participants in the prospective study were aged 18 to 89 years, lived in 24 United States geographic areas, and enrolled through a virtual design. Cohort assignment in the prospective study relied on participant-reported clinical history from a screening survey and a study questionnaire. Each participant in the prospective study had whole blood, serum and a nasopharyngeal or oropharyngeal swab collected by mobile phlebotomists. Additional blood draws and questionnaires over a 2-month period could optionally be provided by prospective study participants. Before DNA extraction, blood samples from the prospective study were shipped at room temperature or frozen. TCRbeta CDR3 regions were amplified from genomic DNA using the immunoSEQ Assay, a bias-controlled multiplex PCR. In the authors' own workflow: The number of nucleated cells in each sample was estimated by amplification of reference gene primers within the assay. Sequence reads were collapsed and filtered to measure the absolute abundance of every unique TCRbeta CDR3 rearrangement. For each sample, productive Simpson clonality was calculated as the square root of Simpson's diversity index across productive rearrangements. The table was pulled from immuneACCESS by TCRdb, which kept in-frame rearrangements only. Such tables lose some clones; where checked, under half of the loss comes from unresolved V genes, and the rest has no known cause. V and J calls and clone size are as listed in that table; D and trimming were resolved from the DNA. Counted in this sample were approximately 200,000 clones; more than 80% of them appeared once. Under 3.5% of the sample goes to the ten largest clones.

Comments on this clone: Its antigen has not been determined. Per-base qualities were not stored, and no clone one base away is much larger.

V is pruned by 2 bases and J by 3 bases, leaving 6 bases of the junction without a gene match. Reading the germline V gene gives CDR1 SGDLS and CDR2 YYNGEE. The CDR3 measures 16 amino acids from cysteine to phenylalanine. The kept DNA is CDR3 alone, 48 bases in frame from the first base. This TCR was sampled from a woman in her late teens or twenties in a cohort exposed to, infected with or recovered from COVID-19 (not recorded which). The sample comprised PBMCs or T cells enriched from blood (not recorded which). The V and J genes are TRBV9 and TRBJ2-2, and 8 junctional nucleotides match TRBD1. The encoded CDR3 is CASSVTGGVDTGELFF. DNA sequence: TGTGCCAGCAGCGTTACAGGGGGAGTAGACACCGGGGAGCTGTTTTTT. Where the CDR3 stops, the reference TRBV9 and TRBJ2-2 genes take over; the full variable domain is DSGVTQTPKHLITATGQRVTLRCSPRSGDLSVYWYQQSLDQGLQFLIQYYNGEERAKGNILERFSAQQFPDLHSELNLSSLELGDSALYFCASSVTGGVDTGELFFGEGSRLTVL.